The rows below give T cell receptor beta chains drawn from one sample of a study of T cells in Graves' hyperthyroidism and ophthalmopathy. TCRdb re-called the multiplex PCR reads with MiXCR, one entry per CDR3 protein. The table has around 580,000 distinct CDR3 sequences, around 15% seen once. The sample was blood. These receptors were obtained from a woman aged 18-29 years with Graves' hyperthyroidism. Both conserved end residues are part of each CDR3. Each record gives: clone size, D gene, J gene, CDR3 length, V gene, CDR3 protein, CDR3 DNA. A D gene is named only where the DNA matches it firmly. The size entry is marked missing in some rows and otherwise reads once, few, many or a size class.

size: .; D: .; J: TRBJ1-5; length: 15; V: TRBV28; CDR3: CASSFSGGGYQPQHF; DNA: TGTGCCAGCAGTTTTAGTGGGGGGGGCTATCAGCCCCAGCATTTT
size: .; D: TRBD1; J: TRBJ1-5; length: 16; V: TRBV12-3/TRBV12-4; CDR3: CASSHNLGQGKQPQHF; DNA: TGTGCCAGCAGCCATAACCTCGGACAGGGTAAACAGCCCCAGCATTTT
size: many; D: TRBD2; J: TRBJ2-5; length: 17; V: TRBV7-9; CDR3: CASSLPASGGAQETQYF; DNA: TGTGCCAGCAGCTTACCGGCTAGCGGGGGAGCCCAAGAGACCCAGTACTTC
size: few; D: .; J: TRBJ1-3; length: 18; V: TRBV6-1; CDR3: CASSFLIRRASSGNTIYF; DNA: TGTGCCAGCAGTTTCCTGATCCGCCGGGCCAGCTCTGGAAACACCATATATTTT
size: many; D: TRBD1; J: TRBJ1-2; length: 14; V: TRBV12-3/TRBV12-4; CDR3: CASSRQGVNYGYTF; DNA: TGTGCCAGCAGTAGGCAGGGGGTCAACTATGGCTACACCTTC
size: few; D: TRBD1; J: TRBJ2-7; length: 15; V: TRBV6-1; CDR3: CASTPWTGDSYEQYF; DNA: TGTGCCAGCACCCCTTGGACAGGGGACTCCTACGAGCAGTACTTC
size: .; D: .; J: TRBJ2-3; length: 17; V: TRBV5-1; CDR3: CASSLGAGRLGTDTQYF; DNA: TGCGCCAGCAGCTTGGGGGCAGGGCGATTGGGCACAGATACGCAGTATTTT
size: .; D: TRBD1; J: TRBJ2-7; length: 14; V: TRBV6-1; CDR3: CASRPGTGTNEQYF; DNA: TGTGCCAGCAGACCCGGGACAGGGACCAACGAGCAGTACTTC
size: many; D: .; J: TRBJ2-5; length: 14; V: TRBV2; CDR3: CASSSANQKETQYF; DNA: TGTGCCAGCAGCTCAGCGAACCAGAAAGAGACCCAGTACTTC
size: .; D: .; J: TRBJ2-7; length: 14; V: TRBV7-9; CDR3: CASSLVGGTYGQYF; DNA: TGTGCCAGCAGCTTAGTAGGGGGAACCTACGGGCAGTACTTC
size: many; D: .; J: TRBJ2-7; length: 13; V: TRBV6-1; CDR3: CASVVQWGYEQYF; DNA: TGTGCCAGCGTGGTTCAGTGGGGGTACGAGCAGTACTTC
size: many; D: TRBD1; J: TRBJ1-5; length: 13; V: TRBV20-1; CDR3: CSASLQGNQPQHF; DNA: TGCAGTGCTAGCCTACAGGGGAATCAGCCCCAGCATTTT
size: .; D: TRBD1; J: TRBJ1-2; length: 14; V: TRBV7-2; CDR3: CASSASGQGDGYTF; DNA: TGTGCCAGCAGCGCCTCGGGACAGGGAGATGGCTACACCTTC
size: many; D: .; J: TRBJ2-5; length: 15; V: TRBV27; CDR3: CASSYQEGRQETQYF; DNA: TGTGCCAGCAGTTACCAGGAGGGGCGCCAAGAGACCCAGTACTTC
size: .; D: TRBD2; J: TRBJ2-7; length: 17; V: TRBV3-1; CDR3: CASSHLTSGGPVDEQYF; DNA: TGTGCCAGCAGCCACCTAACTAGCGGGGGACCCGTTGACGAGCAGTACTTC
size: many; D: TRBD2; J: TRBJ2-3; length: 16; V: TRBV20-1; CDR3: CSATPGLAGSTDTQYF; DNA: TGCAGTGCTACCCCGGGACTAGCGGGAAGCACAGATACGCAGTATTTT
size: many; D: .; J: TRBJ1-2; length: 16; V: TRBV24-1; CDR3: CATSDSRIDWFDGYTF; DNA: TGTGCCACCAGTGACAGCAGAATCGACTGGTTCGATGGCTACACCTTC
size: few; D: .; J: TRBJ1-2; length: 14; V: TRBV6-5; CDR3: CASSYSRGAYGYTF; DNA: TGTGCCAGCAGTTACTCAAGGGGGGCCTATGGCTACACCTTC
size: many; D: TRBD2; J: TRBJ2-1; length: 14; V: TRBV6-1; CDR3: CASSEAGGHNEQFF; DNA: TGTGCCAGCAGTGAGGCGGGAGGCCACAATGAGCAGTTCTTC
size: many; D: .; J: TRBJ2-5; length: 15; V: TRBV28; CDR3: CASSSFGGSGETQYF; DNA: TGTGCCAGCAGTTCTTTTGGGGGTTCGGGAGAGACCCAGTACTTC
size: few; D: .; J: TRBJ2-7; length: 14; V: TRBV19; CDR3: CASSIKAGSYEQYF; DNA: TGTGCCAGTAGTATCAAGGCCGGATCCTACGAGCAGTACTTC
size: many; D: TRBD1; J: TRBJ2-5; length: 14; V: TRBV6-1; CDR3: CASSLTGVGETQYF; DNA: TGTGCCAGCAGCCTAACAGGGGTTGGCGAGACCCAGTACTTC
size: many; D: .; J: TRBJ1-1; length: 13; V: TRBV11-3; CDR3: CASSPRPGTEAFF; DNA: TGTGCCAGCAGCCCAAGGCCGGGCACTGAAGCTTTCTTT
size: .; D: .; J: TRBJ2-7; length: 14; V: TRBV20-1; CDR3: CSARGSRNWYEQYF; DNA: TGCAGTGCTAGAGGCAGCCGGAACTGGTACGAGCAGTACTTC
size: .; D: TRBD1; J: TRBJ2-1; length: 16; V: TRBV10-3; CDR3: CAIRSPGQGAYNEQFF; DNA: TGTGCCATCAGGTCCCCGGGACAGGGGGCCTACAATGAGCAGTTCTTC
size: few; D: .; J: TRBJ2-7; length: 12; V: TRBV28; CDR3: CASSWPSYEQYF; DNA: TGTGCCAGCAGTTGGCCTTCGTACGAGCAGTACTTC
size: many; D: .; J: TRBJ2-1; length: 12; V: TRBV11-2; CDR3: CASRATSNEQFF; DNA: TGTGCCAGCAGAGCCACTAGCAATGAGCAGTTCTTC
size: many; D: TRBD2; J: TRBJ2-5; length: 15; V: TRBV7-2; CDR3: CASSLRTSQYETQYF; DNA: TGTGCCAGCAGCCTTCGGACTAGTCAATATGAGACCCAGTACTTC
size: .; D: .; J: TRBJ2-7; length: 18; V: TRBV5-4; CDR3: CASSFGDGVKAWAYEQYF; DNA: TGTGCCAGCAGCTTTGGGGACGGGGTAAAGGCCTGGGCCTACGAGCAGTACTTC
size: .; D: .; J: TRBJ2-7; length: 13; V: TRBV7-8; CDR3: CASSLTRKDEQYF; DNA: TGTGCCAGCAGCTTGACAAGAAAAGACGAGCAGTACTTC
size: few; D: TRBD2; J: TRBJ2-1; length: 19; V: TRBV5-5; CDR3: CASSLGGGTSGIGYNEQFF; DNA: TGTGCCAGCAGCTTGGGAGGTGGGACTAGCGGGATCGGCTACAATGAGCAGTTCTTC
size: many; D: .; J: TRBJ1-1; length: 12; V: TRBV12-3/TRBV12-4; CDR3: CASMAGGTEAFF; DNA: TGTGCCAGCATGGCGGGGGGCACTGAAGCTTTCTTT
size: many; D: .; J: TRBJ2-1; length: 14; V: TRBV5-1; CDR3: CASSLGGSKDEQFF; DNA: TGCGCCAGCAGCTTGGGTGGGAGTAAGGATGAGCAGTTCTTC
size: .; D: TRBD1; J: TRBJ2-3; length: 14; V: TRBV5-1; CDR3: CASAQGDRTDTQYF; DNA: TGCGCCAGCGCCCAGGGGGACCGCACAGATACGCAGTATTTT
size: .; D: .; J: TRBJ1-2; length: 14; V: TRBV6-1; CDR3: CASSEIQGKYGYTF; DNA: TGTGCCAGCAGTGAAATTCAGGGGAAGTATGGCTACACCTTC
size: few; D: .; J: TRBJ1-2; length: 17; V: TRBV19; CDR3: CASSHRTNGPSNYGYTF; DNA: TGTGCCAGTAGTCACAGGACCAACGGGCCCAGTAACTATGGCTACACCTTC
size: .; D: .; J: TRBJ1-1; length: 12; V: TRBV12-3/TRBV12-4; CDR3: CASSGAGGRAFF; DNA: TGTGCCAGCAGTGGGGCTGGGGGCAGAGCTTTCTTT
size: few; D: TRBD2; J: TRBJ2-7; length: 16; V: TRBV4-2; CDR3: CASSPRTSGSSYEQYF; DNA: TGTGCCAGCAGCCCTCGGACTAGCGGGAGCTCCTACGAGCAGTACTTC
size: few; D: TRBD1; J: TRBJ1-5; length: 15; V: TRBV18; CDR3: CASSLYGTGNQPQHF; DNA: TGTGCCAGCTCACTCTACGGGACAGGCAATCAGCCCCAGCATTTT
size: few; D: .; J: TRBJ2-7; length: 15; V: TRBV7-2; CDR3: CASSLGGTVSYEQYF; DNA: TGTGCCAGCAGCTTAGGGGGGACGGTCTCCTACGAGCAGTACTTC
size: few; D: TRBD2; J: TRBJ2-7; length: 13; V: TRBV6-2/TRBV6-3; CDR3: CASRLAVPYEQYF; DNA: TGTGCCAGCAGGCTAGCGGTCCCCTACGAGCAGTACTTC
size: many; D: .; J: TRBJ2-3; length: 18; V: TRBV28; CDR3: CASSEETGTLLSTDTQYF; DNA: TGTGCCAGCAGTGAAGAAACCGGGACGCTATTAAGCACAGATACGCAGTATTTT
size: many; D: TRBD1; J: TRBJ2-2; length: 15; V: TRBV20-1; CDR3: CSASHRDRLTGELFF; DNA: TGCAGTGCTAGCCACCGGGACAGGTTGACCGGGGAGCTGTTTTTT
size: few; D: .; J: TRBJ1-4; length: 16; V: TRBV4-1; CDR3: CASSYPGGQNNEKLFF; DNA: TGCGCCAGCAGCTACCCGGGAGGTCAGAATAATGAAAAACTGTTTTTT
size: .; D: .; J: TRBJ1-6; length: 15; V: TRBV4-1; CDR3: CASSQDGQLGSPLHF; DNA: TGCGCCAGCAGCCAAGACGGGCAATTAGGTTCACCCCTCCACTTT
size: many; D: .; J: TRBJ2-5; length: 12; V: TRBV11-2; CDR3: CASSLSWETQYF; DNA: TGTGCCAGCAGCTTATCATGGGAGACCCAGTACTTC
size: few; D: TRBD2; J: TRBJ2-5; length: 12; V: TRBV6-1; CDR3: CASARGGETQYF; DNA: TGTGCCAGCGCACGGGGGGGAGAGACCCAGTACTTC
size: many; D: .; J: TRBJ2-2; length: 15; V: TRBV2; CDR3: CASRGTNANTGELFF; DNA: TGTGCCAGCAGGGGGACGAACGCGAACACCGGGGAGCTGTTTTTT
size: many; D: .; J: TRBJ2-3; length: 14; V: TRBV28; CDR3: CASSPRRGTDTQYF; DNA: TGTGCCAGCAGTCCAAGACGGGGCACAGATACGCAGTATTTT